These 32 T cell receptor beta chains share one sample of origin, sequenced in a study of naive and memory T cell subsets. These TCRs' antigens remain unknown. Study results and caveats: Possibly reflecting memory cells re-expressing CD45RA, a few larger clonotypes occurred in naive repertoires, especially CD8.

Both TRBC1 and TRBC2 were covered by a beta constant-region primer of two equimolar oligonucleotides. Four rounds of PCR amplified the ligated cDNA using nested alpha and beta constant-region primers plus SP2. TCRdb reprocessed the UMI-ligation and nested PCR reads with MiXCR, giving one entry per CDR3 protein. The top ten hold 2.8% of the sample, which has about 100,000 distinct CDR3 sequences, around 13% seen once. The sample consisted of naive CD8+ T cells from blood. The source of these receptors is a human donor in good health.

V usage is TRBV29-1 and J usage is TRBJ1-1; no definite D call. V was trimmed by 1 base and J by 0 bases, leaving 9 bases between them. CDR3 length: 14 residues. Germline V gene sequence: CDR1 SQVTM, CDR2 ANQGSEA. The DNA of the CDR3 is TGCAGCGTTGAAGGGTCTCTCCTGAACACTGAAGCTTTCTTT. It is translated as CSVEGSLLNTEAFF.

Many counts were recorded for this clonotype. V gene TRBV19 combines with J gene TRBJ1-5, with unresolved D. The CDR3 extends over 13 amino acids. In germline, CDR1 is LNHDA, CDR2 SQIVND (reference sequence). Trimming removed 6 bases at V and 0 bases at J, with 6 bases between. DNA of the CDR3: TGTGCCAGTAGGGCATATAGCAATCAGCCCCAGCATTTT. It encodes CASRAYSNQPQHF.

This clonotype was counted a few times. The genes are TRBV24-1 and TRBJ2-3; D call uncertain. Germline V gene sequence: CDR1 KGHDR, CDR2 SFDVKD. V lost 7 bases and J 0 bases, leaving 4 bases between the germline ends. CDR3 length equals 12 residues. As DNA, the CDR3 is TGTGCCACCAGCCTCAGCACAGATACGCAGTATTTT. Its translation: CATSLSTDTQYF.

This clonotype was counted many times. This sequence joins TRBV19 and TRBJ2-2; D is perhaps TRBD2 (5 bases). The V gene lost 6 bases and the J gene lost 5 bases, with 19 bases spanning the gap. Germline V gene lookup returns CDR1 LNHDA and CDR2 SQIVND (reference sequence). The length of the CDR3 is 16 residues. CDR3 coding DNA: TGTGCCAGTAGCCCACCGTTCGGGATTCAGACCGGGGAGCTGTTTTTT. Its protein product is CASSPPFGIQTGELFF.

This chain links TRBV6-2 or TRBV6-3 with TRBJ2-2; no definite D call. Trimming left V 5 bases short and J 5 bases short, with 6 bases between. Germline CDR1 is MNHEY and CDR2 is SVGEGT. The CDR3 consists of 12 residues. The CDR3 bases are TGTGCCAGCAGTCCAACTACCGGGGAGCTGTTTTTT. It yields the protein CASSPTTGELFF.

The V call is TRBV30, the J call TRBJ2-7; D unclear. This CDR3 spans 13 amino acids. The germline CDR1 and CDR2 sequences are GTSNPN and SVGIG (reference sequence). Trimming shortened V by 4 bases and J by 0 bases, and 10 bases separated the two germline ends. The CDR3 nucleotides read TGTGCCTGGACTGCAAAGAGCTCCTACGAGCAGTACTTC. Protein product: CAWTAKSSYEQYF.

This clonotype was recorded many times. This chain joins TRBV20-1 and TRBJ1-5; D perhaps matches TRBD1 (5 bases). The CDR3 loop spans 15 amino acids. The V and J ends lost 0 bases and 3 bases respectively, with 12 bases between them. CDR1 is DFQATT and CDR2 is SNEGSKA in the germline V gene (reference sequence). The CDR3 is CSARDFETDNQPQHF. CDR3 DNA sequence: TGCAGTGCTAGAGATTTTGAGACAGACAATCAGCCCCAGCATTTT.

Comment on this clonotype: Given a much more abundant clone one base away, this may be a read error. This chain connects TRBV19 to TRBJ2-3; TRBD1 might be the D (5 bases). The germline gives CDR1 LNHDA, CDR2 SQIVND (reference sequence). The CDR3 is made up of 13 amino acids. V shed 8 bases and J shed 6 bases, with 15 bases lying between them. The CDR3 reads CASRGWGGDTQYF. CDR3 nucleotide sequence: TGTGCCAGTCGCGGATGGGGCGGTGATACGCAGTATTTT.

This clonotype was counted a few times. The chain combines TRBV9 with TRBJ2-1, with 11 positions matching TRBD2. V lost 3 bases, J lost 6 bases, and 8 bases stayed unmatched. This CDR3 region has 16 residues. Germline loops: CDR1 SGDLS, CDR2 YYNGEE. The CDR3 nucleotides read TGTGCCAGCAGCGCGGGGACTAGCGGCGAATTCAATGAGCAGTTCTTC. Amino acids: CASSAGTSGEFNEQFF.

This sequence joins TRBV5-1 and TRBJ2-5, with TRBD1 identical over 7 bases. Germline values: CDR1 SGHRS, CDR2 YFSETQ. The CDR3 is made up of 15 amino acids. The ends lost 2 bases at V and 3 bases at J; junction bases unmatched: 7. The CDR3 loop reads CASSLTGTAKETQYF. CDR3 coding DNA: TGCGCCAGCAGCTTAACCGGGACAGCCAAAGAGACCCAGTACTTC.

This clonotype was detected many times. The genes are TRBV29-1 and TRBJ2-3, with TRBD1 identical over 10 bases. CDR1 is SQVTM and CDR2 is ANQGSEA in the germline V gene. CDR3 length: 15 residues. The V segment lost 0 bases and the J segment 5 bases; nucleotides outside the gene matches: 5. This CDR3 is CSVEETGGRGDTQYF. The CDR3 nucleotides read TGCAGCGTTGAAGAGACAGGGGGCCGCGGAGATACGCAGTATTTT.

CDR3 loop: CASSGRDRAPGNTIYF. The CDR3 DNA sequence: TGTGCCAGCAGCGGCCGGGACAGGGCTCCTGGAAACACCATATATTTT. V is TRBV13 and J is TRBJ1-3; 9 bases match TRBD1. With V trimmed by 5 bases and J by 2 bases, 7 bases remained unmatched. This CDR3 is 16 amino acids long. The germline gives CDR1 PRHDT, CDR2 FYEKMQ (reference sequence).

This chain links TRBV13 with TRBJ2-1; 9 nucleotides align to TRBD1. The CDR3 covers 15 residues. V dropped 6 bases and J dropped 1; count of bases not matched to a gene: 4. Germline V gives CDR1 PRHDT, CDR2 FYEKMQ (reference sequence). CDR3 region: CASRTGTGSYNEQFF. The CDR3 coding sequence is TGTGCCAGCAGGACAGGGACAGGGTCCTACAATGAGCAGTTCTTC. The full variable domain, its missing parts supplied by reference TRBV13 and TRBJ2-1, is AAGVIQSPRHLIKEKRETATLKCYPIPRHDTVYWYQQGPGQDPQFLISFYEKMQSDKGSIPDRFSAQQFSDYHSELNMSSLELGDSALYFCASRTGTGSYNEQFFGPGTRLTVL.

V and J are TRBV4-1 and TRBJ2-3; the D gene is possibly TRBD1 (6 bases). CDR1 and CDR2 from the germline V gene are MGHRA and YSYEKL. The CDR3 has 17 amino acids. Between the trimmed V and J ends, which lost 0 bases and 4 bases, there was a span of 17 bases. The CDR3 DNA sequence: TGCGCCAGCAGCCAAGATGGGGACATTCACGTAGCAGATACGCAGTATTTT. As protein: CASSQDGDIHVADTQYF.

This clonotype has only a few counts. J is TRBJ2-6 and V is TRBV28, with 7 bases fitting TRBD1. The CDR3 length is 18 residues. Germline V gene lookup returns CDR1 MDHEN and CDR2 SYDVKM. V lost 6 bases to trimming and J lost 0 bases; unmatched junction nucleotides: 11. As DNA, the CDR3 is TGTGCCAGCAGGTCGACAGGGCCTACTTTCTCTGGGGCCAACGTCCTGACTTTC. This gives the protein CASRSTGPTFSGANVLTF.

This sequence joins TRBV12-3 or TRBV12-4 and TRBJ2-4; D gene uncertain. This CDR3 spans 15 amino acids. Trimming stripped 2 bases from V and 0 bases from J, with 8 bases between. The CDR3 DNA follows: TGTGCCAGCAGTTTAAAGGCCTTAGCCAAAAACATTCAGTACTTC. Translation gives CASSLKALAKNIQYF.

The chain links TRBV27 to TRBJ2-1; 8 positions agree with TRBD1. Per the germline V gene, CDR1 is MNHEY and CDR2 is SMNVEV (reference sequence). Germline trimming cut 4 bases from V and 10 bases from J; bases unmatched to any gene: 9. The CDR3 covers 14 residues. The CDR3 region is CASSWTGTLLEQFF. In DNA form, the CDR3 reads TGTGCCAGCAGTTGGACAGGGACCCTGCTAGAGCAGTTCTTC.

This clonotype was counted only a few times. The CDR3 protein is CASSQGQGVDTQYF. In DNA, the CDR3 is TGCGCCAGCAGCCAAGGACAGGGGGTAGATACGCAGTATTTT. The chain employs TRBV4-3 and TRBJ2-3, with 9 bases fitting TRBD1. Unmatched junction bases numbered 1, after V lost 1 base and J lost 5 bases. The CDR3 totals 14 residues. CDR1 LGHNA and CDR2 YSLEER come from the germline V gene.

This clonotype was seen at least ten times. The V and J genes are TRBV15 and TRBJ2-2, with D unclear. Germline V gene sequence: CDR1 LNHNV, CDR2 YYDKDF (reference sequence). The V end lost 3 bases, the J end lost 0 bases, and 2 bases lay between the germline ends. There are 13 residues in the CDR3. The CDR3 coding sequence is TGTGCCACCAGCAGCGCGAACACCGGGGAGCTGTTTTTT. It specifies CATSSANTGELFF.

The chain uses TRBV29-1 and TRBJ1-5, with D possibly matching TRBD1 (5 bases). The germline CDR1 and CDR2 sequences are SQVTM and ANQGSEA. V was trimmed by 7 bases and J by 7 bases, leaving 23 bases between them. CDR3 length: 15 residues. The CDR3 sequence is CSADSVEGWGQPQHF. CDR3 coding DNA: TGCAGCGCTGACAGTGTAGAAGGATGGGGCCAGCCCCAGCATTTT.

This clonotype was detected many times. This sequence joins TRBV29-1 and TRBJ2-1; a possible D gene is TRBD2 (5 bases). The germline V gene has CDR1 SQVTM and CDR2 ANQGSEA. The CDR3 runs to 10 residues. CDR3 sequence reads: CSVGVGVRFF. As DNA, the CDR3 is TGCAGTGTCGGGGTCGGGGTACGATTCTTC.

This clonotype was found once. The chain uses TRBV20-1 and TRBJ2-5; no definite D call. The CDR3 extends over 13 amino acids. Between the trimmed V and J ends, which lost 3 bases and 2 bases, there was a span of 10 bases. Germline V gene lookup returns CDR1 DFQATT and CDR2 SNEGSKA (reference sequence). CDR3: CSARTTPQETQYF. CDR3 nucleotide sequence: TGCAGTGCTAGGACAACTCCACAAGAGACCCAGTACTTC.

The sample holds a few counts of this clonotype. The gene calls are TRBV12-3 or TRBV12-4 and TRBJ2-1; perhaps D is TRBD1 or TRBD2 (5 bases each). The CDR3 length is 15 residues. V gave up 4 bases and J gave up 3 bases, with 13 bases separating them. The CDR3 DNA reads as TGTGCCAGCAGTTCGTTTGGGGACGGCTACAATGAGCAGTTCTTC. Translation gives CASSSFGDGYNEQFF.

This clonotype was recorded at least ten times. This rearrangement joins TRBV7-8 to TRBJ2-2; no clear D gene. Germline CDR1 reads SGHVS; CDR2 reads FQNEAQ. The CDR3 totals 17 residues. Trimming took off 5 bases at V and 1 base at J, with 17 bases between the two ends. The CDR3 sequence is CASSLYGTLQNTGELFF. CDR3 DNA: TGTGCCAGCAGCCTATATGGCACTCTCCAGAACACCGGGGAGCTGTTTTTT.

The rearrangement links TRBV30 to TRBJ2-7, with 7 nucleotides matching TRBD2. CDR1 is GTSNPN and CDR2 is SVGIG in the germline V gene (reference sequence). The CDR3 runs to 15 residues. V lost 2 bases to trimming and J lost 5 bases; unmatched junction nucleotides: 12. The CDR3 loop reads CAWSPGGSSADEQYF. The CDR3 region has the DNA TGTGCCTGGAGTCCCGGGGGGTCTAGCGCTGACGAGCAGTACTTC.

Ten or more counts support this clonotype. V and J are TRBV21-1 and TRBJ2-7; no DNA check was done on the table's D call, TRBD1. TRBV21-1 has pseudogene status. There are 13 residues in the CDR3. CDR3 in amino acids: CASSKETALEQYF. The CDR3 nucleotides are TGTGCCAGCAGCAAAGAGACAGCACTCGAGCAGTACTTC.

Many counts were recorded for this clonotype. This chain links TRBV15 with TRBJ2-5; the match to TRBD1 covers 8 bases. V was clipped by 4 bases and J by 4 bases; unmatched bases: 5. This CDR3 is 14 amino acids long. CDR1 is LNHNV, CDR2 YYDKDF, per germline (reference sequence). This CDR3 reads CATSIDRGSETQYF. In DNA form, the CDR3 reads TGTGCCACCAGCATAGACAGGGGATCAGAGACCCAGTACTTC.

This clonotype showed up just a few times. The chain employs TRBV12-3 or TRBV12-4 and TRBJ2-3; 11 positions match TRBD2. With 2 bases clipped from V and 7 bases from J, the junction kept 23 bases outside the gene matches. This CDR3 contains 21 residues. In nucleotides, the CDR3 is TGTGCCAGCAGTTTAATCGGACTAGCGGGCGGAGATGACAACCTGGATTATACGCAGTATTTT. Residues: CASSLIGLAGGDDNLDYTQYF.

This clonotype has just a few counts. The chain is built from TRBV5-1 and TRBJ1-1, with 9 bases lining up with TRBD1. The ends lost 5 bases at V and 0 bases at J; junction bases unmatched: 11. Germline V gene data show CDR1 as SGHRS and CDR2 as YFSETQ. The length of the CDR3 is 17 residues. CDR3 residues: CASSPPGTGPMNTEAFF. DNA of the CDR3: TGCGCCAGCAGTCCACCCGGGACAGGGCCCATGAACACTGAAGCTTTCTTT.

Ten or more counts support this clonotype. The chain joins TRBV6-2 or TRBV6-3 to TRBJ2-7, with D possibly matching TRBD2 (6 bases). From germline, CDR1 is MNHEY and CDR2 SVGEGT. Trimming took 4 bases from V and 3 from J, leaving 10 bases between them. This CDR3 comprises 13 residues. CDR3 in DNA: TGTGCCAGCAGTTGGGCGGGAAACTACGAGCAGTACTTC. Translating gives CASSWAGNYEQYF.

This clonotype came up many times. This chain joins TRBV7-6 and TRBJ2-1; 9 nucleotides agree with TRBD2. The length of the CDR3 is 17 residues. V shed 3 bases, J shed 10 bases, and the junction held 16 bases outside the gene matches. From germline, CDR1 is SGHVS and CDR2 FNYEAQ. In DNA form, the CDR3 reads TGTGCCAGCAGCTTTCTCCTGCCTTTTAGCGGGAGAGAGGAGCAGTTCTTC. It translates to CASSFLLPFSGREEQFF. Filled out from reference TRBV7-6 and TRBJ2-1, the complete variable domain reads GAGVSQSPRYKVTKRGQDVALRCDPISGHVSLYWYRQALGQGPEFLTYFNYEAQQDKSGLPNDRFSAERPEGSISTLTIQRTEQRDSAMYRCASSFLLPFSGREEQFFGPGTRLTVL.

This chain uses TRBV19 with TRBJ1-6; no firm D call. Germline V gives CDR1 LNHDA, CDR2 SQIVND (reference sequence). The CDR3 totals 13 residues. V lost 1 base and J lost 7, with 5 bases in between. CDR3 region: CASSIGENSPLHF. In nucleotides, the CDR3 is TGTGCCAGTAGTATAGGGGAGAATTCACCCCTCCACTTT. Using reference TRBV19 and TRBJ1-6 for the parts outside the CDR3, the full variable domain is DGGITQSPKYLFRKEGQNVTLSCEQNLNHDAMYWYRQDPGQGLRLIYYSQIVNDFQKGDIAEGYSVSREKKESFPLTVTSAQKNPTAFYLCASSIGENSPLHFGNGTRLTVT.